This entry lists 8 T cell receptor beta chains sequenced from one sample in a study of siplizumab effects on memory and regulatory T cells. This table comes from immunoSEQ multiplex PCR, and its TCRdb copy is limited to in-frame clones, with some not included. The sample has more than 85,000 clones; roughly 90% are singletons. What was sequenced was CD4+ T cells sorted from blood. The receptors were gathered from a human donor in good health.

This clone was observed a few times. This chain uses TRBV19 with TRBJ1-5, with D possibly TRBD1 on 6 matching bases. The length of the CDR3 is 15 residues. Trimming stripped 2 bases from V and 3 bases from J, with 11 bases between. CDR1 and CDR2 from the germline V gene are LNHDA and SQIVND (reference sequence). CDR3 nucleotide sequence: TGTGCCAGTAGTATACTTTGGACAGACAATCAGCCCCAGCATTTT. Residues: CASSILWTDNQPQHF.

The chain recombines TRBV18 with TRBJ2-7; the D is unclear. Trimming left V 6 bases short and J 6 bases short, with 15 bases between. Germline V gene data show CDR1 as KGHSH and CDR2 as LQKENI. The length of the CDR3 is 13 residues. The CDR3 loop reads CASSHSETSEQYF. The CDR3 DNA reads TGTGCCAGCTCCCATAGTGAAACCAGCGAGCAGTACTTC. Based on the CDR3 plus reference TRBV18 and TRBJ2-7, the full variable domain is NAGVMQNPRHLVRRRGQEARLRCSPMKGHSHVYWYRQLPEEGLKFMVYLQKENIIDESGMPKERFSAEFPKEGPSILRIQQVVRGDSAAYFCASSHSETSEQYFGPGTRLTVT.

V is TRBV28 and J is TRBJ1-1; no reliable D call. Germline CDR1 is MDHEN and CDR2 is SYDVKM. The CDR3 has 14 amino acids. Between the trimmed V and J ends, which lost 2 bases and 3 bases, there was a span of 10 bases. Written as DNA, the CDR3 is TGTGCCAGCAGTTTACCGGCGGGCCACACTGAAGCTTTCTTT. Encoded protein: CASSLPAGHTEAFF.

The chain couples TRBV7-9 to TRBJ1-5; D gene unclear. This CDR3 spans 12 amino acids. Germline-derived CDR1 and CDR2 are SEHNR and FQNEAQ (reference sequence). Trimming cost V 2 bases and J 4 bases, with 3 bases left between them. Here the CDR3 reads CASSLPNQPQHF. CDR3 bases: TGTGCCAGCAGCTTACCTAATCAGCCCCAGCATTTT.

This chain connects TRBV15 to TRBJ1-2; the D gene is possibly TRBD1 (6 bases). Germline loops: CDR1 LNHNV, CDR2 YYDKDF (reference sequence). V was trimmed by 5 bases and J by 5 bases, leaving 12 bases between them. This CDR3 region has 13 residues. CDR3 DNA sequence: TGTGCCACCAGCGGACGCAGGGGTTATGGCTACACCTTC. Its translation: CATSGRRGYGYTF.

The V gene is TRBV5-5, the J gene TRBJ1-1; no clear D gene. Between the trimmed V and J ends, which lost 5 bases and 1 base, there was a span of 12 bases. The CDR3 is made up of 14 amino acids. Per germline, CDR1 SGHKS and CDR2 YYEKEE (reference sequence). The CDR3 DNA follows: TGTGCCAGCAGACTGGCGTTCGCGAACACTGAAGCTTTCTTT. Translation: CASRLAFANTEAFF.

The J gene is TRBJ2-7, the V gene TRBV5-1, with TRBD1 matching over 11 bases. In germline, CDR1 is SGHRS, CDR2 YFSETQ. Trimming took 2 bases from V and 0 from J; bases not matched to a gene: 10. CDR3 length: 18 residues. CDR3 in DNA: TGCGCCAGCAGCTTATACCGGGACAGGGGGGTTAGCTCCTACGAGCAGTACTTC. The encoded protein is CASSLYRDRGVSSYEQYF.

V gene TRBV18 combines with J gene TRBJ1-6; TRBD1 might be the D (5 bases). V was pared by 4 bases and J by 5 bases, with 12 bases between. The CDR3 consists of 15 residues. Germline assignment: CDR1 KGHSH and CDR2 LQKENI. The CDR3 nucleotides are TGTGCCAGCTCACTCCTAACAGGAAATAATTCACCCCTCCACTTT. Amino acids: CASSLLTGNNSPLHF.